This T cell receptor (beta chain) was sequenced for a study of cytotoxic CD8 clonotypes in ibrutinib-treated CLL. Study outcomes and limitations: The study found clonality rose at ibrutinib response, then fell toward baseline at progression. Baseline clonality, higher than in age-matched healthy donors, tracked circulating CD8+ T-cell counts.

The CDR3 totals 15 residues. CDR1 and CDR2 (germline): MDHEN, SYDVKM. The V gene end was trimmed by 6 bases and the J gene end by 4 bases; junction bases not matched to a gene: 12. Comments on this clone: Its antigen is not known.

TCRdb's table, derived via immunoSEQ multiplex PCR, lists solely in-frame clones and lacks some. There are hundreds of thousands of clones in the sample; 70% occur only once, and 15% to 17% lies in the top ten. The TCR originated in a human donor with chronic lymphocytic leukemia. The sequencing here drew on PBMCs, taken after 24 months of ibrutinib treatment. The V and J genes are TRBV28 and TRBJ2-7, with 7 positions matching TRBD1. As DNA, the CDR3 is TGTGCCAGCAGGCCGACAGGGATAATCCAGTACGAGCAGTACTTC. This encodes CASRPTGIIQYEQYF.